The rows below give T cell receptor beta chains drawn from one sample of a study of cytomegalovirus exposure and HLA in healthy donors. TCRdb's table, derived via immunoSEQ multiplex PCR, lists solely in-frame clones and lacks some. The sample shows 85,000 to 100,000 clones, approximately 78% of them seen only once. The sequenced sample consisted of PBMCs. The origin of the receptors is a woman aged 60-75 years in good health and CMV-seronegative. The CDR3 runs from the conserved cysteine through the conserved F or W. A D gene is named only where the DNA matches it firmly. The size entry is marked missing in some rows and otherwise reads once, few, many or a size class.

TRBV27	NA	TRBJ1-5	NA	CASSMRGQPQHF	TGTGCCAGCTCCATGCGGGGTCAGCCCCAGCATTTT
TRBV5-8	NA	TRBJ2-3	NA	CASSLRGTDTQYF	TGTGCCAGCAGCTTGAGGGGGACAGATACGCAGTATTTT
TRBV5-6	NA	TRBJ2-5	NA	CASSLGSSYQETQYF	TGTGCCAGCAGCTTGGGTAGCTCGTACCAAGAGACCCAGTACTTC
TRBV7-2	TRBD1	TRBJ2-7	NA	CASSPQTGGGYEQYF	TGTGCCAGCAGCCCCCAGACAGGGGGCGGATACGAGCAGTACTTC
TRBV10-2	TRBD1	TRBJ2-7	once	CASSEQGGLYEQYF	TGCGCCAGCAGTGAGCAAGGGGGCTTATACGAGCAGTACTTC
TRBV4-1	TRBD2	TRBJ2-3	NA	CASSLRTSGRLGTQYF	TGCGCCAGCAGCCTTCGGACTAGCGGGAGGTTGGGGACGCAGTATTTT
TRBV19	TRBD1	TRBJ1-1	NA	CASSIDYPWTGRNTEAFF	TGTGCCAGTAGTATAGACTATCCGTGGACAGGGCGGAACACTGAAGCTTTCTTT
TRBV5-6	NA	TRBJ2-7	NA	CASNPTGPDLYEQYF	TGTGCCAGCAACCCGACAGGACCTGACTTGTACGAGCAGTACTTC
TRBV7-2	NA	TRBJ1-1	NA	CASSLAAGVNTEAFF	TGTGCCAGCAGCTTAGCGGCAGGGGTTAACACTGAAGCTTTCTTT
TRBV5-4	NA	TRBJ2-4	NA	CASSFRGGIQYF	TGTGCCAGCAGCTTTAGAGGGGGCATTCAGTACTTC